This TCR beta chain derives from a study of T cell responses to AZD1222 COVID-19 vaccine. On the study more broadly: Combined were second doses at about 4 or about 12 weeks.

Details on this clone: What it binds is not known.

Data came from immunoSEQ multiplex PCR; TCRdb stores just in-frame clones and leaves some out. The sample has under 130,000 clones, approximately 92% seen once. Study-wide results and limits: Baseline seropositives among AZD1222 recipients totaled only 5 to 7. Spike as a whole was targeted by vaccine-associated CD4 TCRs, dominant at 160-218 and 743-854.

This CDR3 comprises 15 residues. Trimming removed 2 bases from V and 7 bases from J; junction bases left unmatched: 8. Germline CDR1 and CDR2: SGHNT and YYREEE (reference sequence). The material sequenced was peripheral blood, taken on day 0 of AZD1222 vaccination. This chain links TRBV5-4 with TRBJ2-1; TRBD2 aligns across 8 bases. The sequence was obtained from an adult in good health. The CDR3 sequence: CASSFKRESGNEQFF. The CDR3 DNA sequence: TGTGCCAGCAGCTTTAAGCGGGAGAGCGGGAATGAGCAGTTCTTC.